The clone carrying this T cell receptor (beta chain) was detected only a few times. The target antigen is unknown. Stage II-IVA oral cavity squamous cell carcinoma was new and untreated by systemic or radiation therapy. This record belongs to a study of neoadjuvant anti-PD-1 for oral cavity cancer. The wider study: Around day 43, patients without progression received a fourth nivolumab dose before surgery.

Assay: immunoSEQ multiplex PCR; the TCRdb copy retains only in-frame clones and omits some. This table holds around 16,000 clones, about two thirds found once. General study findings and limits: Each response group had just three patients in TCR analyses. After neoadjuvant nivolumab, PBMC T cell clonality was significantly higher in non-responders than responders.

The V and J ends lost 4 bases and 7 bases respectively, with 8 bases between them. The CDR3 is 12 amino acids. Per the germline V gene, CDR1 is MDHEN and CDR2 is SYDVKM. The chain has TRBV28 and TRBJ1-5; D call uncertain. The sequencing here drew on PBMCs, taken before nivolumab (anti-PD-1) treatment. This TCR was sampled from a person aged 40-85 years with oral cavity squamous cell carcinoma. The CDR3 region has the DNA TGTGCCAGCAGTTGGCCGGGGCAGCCCCAGCATTTT. It encodes CASSWPGQPQHF. Full variable domain (outside the CDR3, taken from reference TRBV28 and TRBJ1-5): DVKVTQSSRYLVKRTGEKVFLECVQDMDHENMFWYRQDPGLGLRLIYFSYDVKMKEKGDIPEGYSVSREKKERFSLILESASTNQTSMYLCASSWPGQPQHFGDGTRLSIL.